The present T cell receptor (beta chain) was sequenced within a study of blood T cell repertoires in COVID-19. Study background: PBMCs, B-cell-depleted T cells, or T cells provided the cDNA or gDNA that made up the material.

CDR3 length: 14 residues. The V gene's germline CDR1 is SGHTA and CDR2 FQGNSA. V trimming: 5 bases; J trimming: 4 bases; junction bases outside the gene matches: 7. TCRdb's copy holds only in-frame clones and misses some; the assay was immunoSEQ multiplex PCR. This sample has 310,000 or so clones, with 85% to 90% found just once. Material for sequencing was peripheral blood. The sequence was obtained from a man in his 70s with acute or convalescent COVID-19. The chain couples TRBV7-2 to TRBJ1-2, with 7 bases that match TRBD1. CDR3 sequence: CASSTRQGSYGYTF. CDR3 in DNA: TGTGCCAGCAGCACGAGACAGGGCAGCTATGGCTACACCTTC.